This T cell receptor beta chain was found in a study of blood T cell repertoires in COVID-19. Looking at the study overall: Samples representing acute and convalescent COVID-19 were sourced from the United States, Italy and Spain. Sources were T cells, B-cell-depleted T cells, or PBMCs; the material itself was cDNA or gDNA.

Source study methods: Amplification from reference gene primers served as the basis for estimated nucleated cell counts. Sequencing was performed with immunoSEQ multiplex PCR; in TCRdb, only in-frame clones are kept and a portion is missing. V, J and clone size were drawn from that table, and D and trimming were deduced from the DNA. The sample includes 250,000 to 350,000 clones, about 90% of them seen just once. Between the trimmed V and J ends, which lost 2 bases and 6 bases, there was a span of 13 bases. Germline-derived CDR1 and CDR2 are GTSNPN and SVGIG (reference sequence). The CDR3 sequence is 13 residues long.

Source material: peripheral blood. The receptor comes from a woman in her 50s who had recovered from COVID-19. This chain links TRBV30 with TRBJ1-2; the D gene is possibly TRBD1 (6 bases). The CDR3 loop is CAWSQGHRNGYTF. The CDR3 nucleotides are TGTGCCTGGAGTCAGGGGCATAGGAATGGCTACACCTTC.